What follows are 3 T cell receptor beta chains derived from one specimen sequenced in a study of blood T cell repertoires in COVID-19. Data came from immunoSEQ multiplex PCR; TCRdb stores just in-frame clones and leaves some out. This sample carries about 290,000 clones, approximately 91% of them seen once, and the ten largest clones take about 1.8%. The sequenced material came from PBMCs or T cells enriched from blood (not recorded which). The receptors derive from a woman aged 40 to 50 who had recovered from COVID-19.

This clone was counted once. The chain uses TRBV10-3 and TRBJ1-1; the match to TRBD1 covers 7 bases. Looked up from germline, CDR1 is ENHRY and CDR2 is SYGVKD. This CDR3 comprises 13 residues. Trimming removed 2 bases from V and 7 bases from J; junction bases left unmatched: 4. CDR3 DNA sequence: TGTGCCATCAGTGAGACCCCAGGGGGTGAAGCTTTCTTT. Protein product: CAISETPGGEAFF.

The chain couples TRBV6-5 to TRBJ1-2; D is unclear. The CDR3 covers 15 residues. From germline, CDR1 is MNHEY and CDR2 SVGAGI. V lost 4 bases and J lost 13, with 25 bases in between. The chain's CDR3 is CASSSQTPIGWARTF. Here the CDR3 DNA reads TGTGCCAGCAGTTCCCAAACCCCGATCGGATGGGCTCGCACCTTC.

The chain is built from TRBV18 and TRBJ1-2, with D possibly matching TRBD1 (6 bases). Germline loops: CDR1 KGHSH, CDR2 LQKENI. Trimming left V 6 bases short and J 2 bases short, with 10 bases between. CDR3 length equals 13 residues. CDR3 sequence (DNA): TGTGCCAGCTCGGGGGGGCGCAACTATGGCTACACCTTC. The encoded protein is CASSGGRNYGYTF.